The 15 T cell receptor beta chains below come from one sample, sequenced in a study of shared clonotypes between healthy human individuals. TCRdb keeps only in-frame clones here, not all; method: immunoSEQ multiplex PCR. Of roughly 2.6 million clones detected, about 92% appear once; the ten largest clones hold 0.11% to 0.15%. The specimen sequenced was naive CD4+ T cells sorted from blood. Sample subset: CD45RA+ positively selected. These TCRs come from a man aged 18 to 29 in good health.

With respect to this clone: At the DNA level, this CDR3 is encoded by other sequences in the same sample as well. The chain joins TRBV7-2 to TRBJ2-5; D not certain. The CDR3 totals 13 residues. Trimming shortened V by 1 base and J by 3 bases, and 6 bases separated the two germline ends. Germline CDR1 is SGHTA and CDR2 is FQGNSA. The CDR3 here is CASSLGEKETQYF. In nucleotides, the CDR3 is TGTGCCAGCAGCTTAGGGGAAAAAGAGACCCAGTACTTC. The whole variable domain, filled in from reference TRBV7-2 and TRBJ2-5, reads GAGVSQSPSNKVTEKGKDVELRCDPISGHTALYWYRQSLGQGLEFLIYFQGNSAPDKSGLPSDRFSAERTGGSVSTLTIQRTQQEDSAVYLCASSLGEKETQYFGPGTRLLVL.

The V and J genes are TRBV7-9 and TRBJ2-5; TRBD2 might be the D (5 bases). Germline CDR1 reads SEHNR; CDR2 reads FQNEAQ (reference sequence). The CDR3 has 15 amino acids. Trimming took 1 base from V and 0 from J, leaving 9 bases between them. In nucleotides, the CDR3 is TGTGCCAGCAGCTTAGGGCAGCGGTACCAAGAGACCCAGTACTTC. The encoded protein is CASSLGQRYQETQYF. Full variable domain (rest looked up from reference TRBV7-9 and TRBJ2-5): DTGVSQNPRHKITKRGQNVTFRCDPISEHNRLYWYRQTLGQGPEFLTYFQNEAQLEKSRLLSDRFSAERPKGSFSTLEIQRTEQGDSAMYLCASSLGQRYQETQYFGPGTRLLVL.

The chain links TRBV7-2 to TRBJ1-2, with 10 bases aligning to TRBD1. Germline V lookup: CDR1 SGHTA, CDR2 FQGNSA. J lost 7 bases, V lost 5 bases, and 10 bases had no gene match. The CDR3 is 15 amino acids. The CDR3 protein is CASSIDRGLNSGYTF. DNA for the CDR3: TGTGCCAGCAGCATCGACAGGGGGCTCAACAGTGGCTACACCTTC.

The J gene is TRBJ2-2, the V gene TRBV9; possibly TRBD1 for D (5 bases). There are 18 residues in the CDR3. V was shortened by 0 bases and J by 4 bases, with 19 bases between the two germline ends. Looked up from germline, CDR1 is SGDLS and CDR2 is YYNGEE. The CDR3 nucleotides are TGTGCCAGCAGCGTAGGATTAGTAGGAGACAGAGTCACCGGGGAGCTGTTTTTT. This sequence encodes CASSVGLVGDRVTGELFF.

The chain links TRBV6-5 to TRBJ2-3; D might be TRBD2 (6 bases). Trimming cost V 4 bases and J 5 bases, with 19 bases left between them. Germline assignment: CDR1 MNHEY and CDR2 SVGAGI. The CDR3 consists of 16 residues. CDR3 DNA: TGTGCCAGCAGTTCGAATCCTAGCGAAGTTATAGATACGCAGTATTTT. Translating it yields CASSSNPSEVIDTQYF.

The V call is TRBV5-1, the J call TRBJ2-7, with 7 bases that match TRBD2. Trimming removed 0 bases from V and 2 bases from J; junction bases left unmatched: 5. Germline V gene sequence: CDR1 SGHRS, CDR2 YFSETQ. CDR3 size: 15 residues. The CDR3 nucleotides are TGCGCCAGCAGCTTGGCGAAGGGACTACCCTACGAGCAGTACTTC. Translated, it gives CASSLAKGLPYEQYF.

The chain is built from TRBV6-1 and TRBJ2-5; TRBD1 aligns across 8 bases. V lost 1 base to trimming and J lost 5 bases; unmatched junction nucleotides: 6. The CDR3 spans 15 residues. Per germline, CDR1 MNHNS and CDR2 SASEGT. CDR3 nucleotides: TGTGCCAGCAGTGAAGGGCAGGGGGACAGGGAGACCCAGTACTTC. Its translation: CASSEGQGDRETQYF.

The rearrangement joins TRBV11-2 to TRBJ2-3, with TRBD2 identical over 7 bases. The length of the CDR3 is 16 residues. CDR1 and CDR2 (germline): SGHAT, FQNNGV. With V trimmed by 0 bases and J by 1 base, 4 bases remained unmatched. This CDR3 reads CASSLDGGGGTDTQYF. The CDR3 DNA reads TGTGCCAGCAGCTTAGATGGCGGGGGAGGCACAGATACGCAGTATTTT.

The CDR3 coding sequence is TGCGCCAGCAGCTTACAGGGGACCCTCCGGGAGCAGTACTTC. This codes for CASSLQGTLREQYF. This rearrangement joins TRBV5-1 to TRBJ2-7, with 7 bases that match TRBD1. Trimming took 2 bases from V and 7 from J; bases not matched to a gene: 9. Per germline, CDR1 SGHRS and CDR2 YFSETQ. This CDR3 contains 14 residues.

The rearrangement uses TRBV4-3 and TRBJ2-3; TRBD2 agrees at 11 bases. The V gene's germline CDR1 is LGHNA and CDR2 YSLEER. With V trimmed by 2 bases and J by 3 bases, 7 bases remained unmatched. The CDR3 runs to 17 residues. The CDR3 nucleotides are TGCGCCAGCAGCCAAAGAGTAGCGGGAGGGGGAACAGATACGCAGTATTTT. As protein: CASSQRVAGGGTDTQYF.

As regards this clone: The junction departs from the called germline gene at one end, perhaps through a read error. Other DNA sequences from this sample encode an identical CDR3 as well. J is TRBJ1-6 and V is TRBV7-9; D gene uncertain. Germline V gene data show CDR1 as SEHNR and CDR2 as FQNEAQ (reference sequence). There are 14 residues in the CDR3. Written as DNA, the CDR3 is TGCGCCAGCGTTCAACAGACCAACAATTCACCCCTCCACTTT. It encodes CASVQQTNNSPLHF.

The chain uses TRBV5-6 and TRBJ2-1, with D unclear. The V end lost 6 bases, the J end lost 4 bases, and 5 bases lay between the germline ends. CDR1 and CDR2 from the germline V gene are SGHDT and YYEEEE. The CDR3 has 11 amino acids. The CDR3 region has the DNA TGTGCCAGCATGGCGTACAATGAGCAGTTCTTC. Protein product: CASMAYNEQFF.

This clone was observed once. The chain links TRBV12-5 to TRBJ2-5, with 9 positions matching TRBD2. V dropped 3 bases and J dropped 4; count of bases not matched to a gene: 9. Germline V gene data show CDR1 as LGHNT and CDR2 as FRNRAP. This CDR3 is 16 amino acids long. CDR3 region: CASGFGSGGGVETQYF. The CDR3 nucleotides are TGTGCTAGTGGTTTCGGTAGCGGGGGAGGGGTAGAGACCCAGTACTTC.

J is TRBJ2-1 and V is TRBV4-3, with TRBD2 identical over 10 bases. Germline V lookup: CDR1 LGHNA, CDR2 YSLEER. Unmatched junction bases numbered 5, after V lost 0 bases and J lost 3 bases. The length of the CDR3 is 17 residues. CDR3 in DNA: TGCGCCAGCAGCCAAGATTTACTAGCGGGAAACTACAATGAGCAGTTCTTC. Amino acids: CASSQDLLAGNYNEQFF.

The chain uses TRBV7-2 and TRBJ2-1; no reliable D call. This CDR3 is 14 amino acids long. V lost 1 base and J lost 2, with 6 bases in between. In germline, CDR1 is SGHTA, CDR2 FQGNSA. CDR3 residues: CASSLEATYNEQFF. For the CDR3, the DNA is TGTGCCAGCAGCTTAGAAGCAACCTACAATGAGCAGTTCTTC.